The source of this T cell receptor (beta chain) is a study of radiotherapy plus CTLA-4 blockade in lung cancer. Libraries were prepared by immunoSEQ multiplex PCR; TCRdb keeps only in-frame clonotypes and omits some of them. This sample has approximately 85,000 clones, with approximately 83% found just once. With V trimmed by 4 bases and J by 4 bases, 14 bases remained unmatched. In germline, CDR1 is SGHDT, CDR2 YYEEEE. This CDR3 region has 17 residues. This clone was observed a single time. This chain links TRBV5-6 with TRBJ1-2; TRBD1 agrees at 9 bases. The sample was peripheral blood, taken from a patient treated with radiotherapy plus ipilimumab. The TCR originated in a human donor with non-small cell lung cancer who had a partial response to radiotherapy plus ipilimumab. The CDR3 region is CASSETGQGTKVYGYTF. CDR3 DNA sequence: TGTGCCAGCAGCGAAACGGGACAGGGTACCAAAGTCTATGGCTACACCTTC.